This passage covers 3 T cell receptor beta chains from one sample sequenced in a study of beta chain features in type 1 diabetes (dated by TCRdb to the late 2010s). Library prep was done by the immunoSEQ multiplex PCR assay. The High Capacity cDNA Reverse Transcription Kit was used to reverse transcribe all of the isolated RNA, meaning that expressed TCRB transcripts were what got sequenced. Entries here come from immuneACCESS through TCRdb and include only in-frame sequences with V and J called. Some clones fail to appear in such tables; in the studies checked, an unresolved V gene covers under half of the shortfall, and the cause of the remainder is unknown. In this sample the table shows about 16,000 clones, just under 55% of which occur a single time. Of the sample, roughly 0.45% is held by the ten largest clones. The sequenced material came from stem cell memory CD4+ T cells from blood. Taken with the paper, the label for cell subset or site translates to: stem cell-like memory CD4+ T cells. Every receptor here comes from a woman aged 18-30 years in good health.

This clone was picked up a small number of times. This sequence joins TRBV6-6 and TRBJ2-7; D is unresolved. From germline, CDR1 is MNHNY and CDR2 SVGAGI (reference sequence). The CDR3 runs 13 residues. Trimming shortened V by 5 bases and J by 2 bases, and 10 bases separated the two germline ends. CDR3 loop: CASSLYRAYEQYF. CDR3 nucleotides: TGTGCCAGCAGTCTATACCGGGCCTACGAGCAGTACTTC.

The rearrangement links TRBV7-2 to TRBJ1-5; a weak D match, TRBD1 (6 bases). There are 15 residues in the CDR3. Germline CDR1 SGHTA, CDR2 FQGNSA. V lost 0 bases, J lost 7 bases, and 13 bases lay in between. DNA for the CDR3: TGTGCCAGCAGCTTAGCTGGGGGGGCAGGACAGCCCCAGCATTTT. Translation: CASSLAGGAGQPQHF.

This clone was counted only a few times. V is TRBV29-1 and J is TRBJ1-2; 7 bases agree with TRBD1. There are 12 residues in the CDR3. Germline V gives CDR1 SQVTM, CDR2 ANQGSEA. V gave up 6 bases and J gave up 2 bases; unmatched junction bases: 3. The CDR3 here is CSVGDSNYGYTF. The CDR3 bases are TGCAGCGTGGGGGACAGCAACTATGGCTACACCTTC.